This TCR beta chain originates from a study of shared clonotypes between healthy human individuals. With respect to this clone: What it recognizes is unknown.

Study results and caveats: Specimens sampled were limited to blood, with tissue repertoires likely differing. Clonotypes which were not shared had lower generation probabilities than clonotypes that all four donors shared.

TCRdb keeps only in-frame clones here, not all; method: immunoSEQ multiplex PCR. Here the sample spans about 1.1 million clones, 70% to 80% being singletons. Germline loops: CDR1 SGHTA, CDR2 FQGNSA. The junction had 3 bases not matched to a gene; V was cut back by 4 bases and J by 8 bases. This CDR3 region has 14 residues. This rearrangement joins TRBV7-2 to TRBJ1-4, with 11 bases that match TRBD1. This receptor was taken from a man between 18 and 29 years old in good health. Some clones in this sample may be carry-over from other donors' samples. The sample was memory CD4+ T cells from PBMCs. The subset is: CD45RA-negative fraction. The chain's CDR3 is CASSWDRGGEKLFF. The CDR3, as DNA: TGTGCCAGCAGCTGGGACAGGGGGGGGGAAAAACTGTTTTTT.